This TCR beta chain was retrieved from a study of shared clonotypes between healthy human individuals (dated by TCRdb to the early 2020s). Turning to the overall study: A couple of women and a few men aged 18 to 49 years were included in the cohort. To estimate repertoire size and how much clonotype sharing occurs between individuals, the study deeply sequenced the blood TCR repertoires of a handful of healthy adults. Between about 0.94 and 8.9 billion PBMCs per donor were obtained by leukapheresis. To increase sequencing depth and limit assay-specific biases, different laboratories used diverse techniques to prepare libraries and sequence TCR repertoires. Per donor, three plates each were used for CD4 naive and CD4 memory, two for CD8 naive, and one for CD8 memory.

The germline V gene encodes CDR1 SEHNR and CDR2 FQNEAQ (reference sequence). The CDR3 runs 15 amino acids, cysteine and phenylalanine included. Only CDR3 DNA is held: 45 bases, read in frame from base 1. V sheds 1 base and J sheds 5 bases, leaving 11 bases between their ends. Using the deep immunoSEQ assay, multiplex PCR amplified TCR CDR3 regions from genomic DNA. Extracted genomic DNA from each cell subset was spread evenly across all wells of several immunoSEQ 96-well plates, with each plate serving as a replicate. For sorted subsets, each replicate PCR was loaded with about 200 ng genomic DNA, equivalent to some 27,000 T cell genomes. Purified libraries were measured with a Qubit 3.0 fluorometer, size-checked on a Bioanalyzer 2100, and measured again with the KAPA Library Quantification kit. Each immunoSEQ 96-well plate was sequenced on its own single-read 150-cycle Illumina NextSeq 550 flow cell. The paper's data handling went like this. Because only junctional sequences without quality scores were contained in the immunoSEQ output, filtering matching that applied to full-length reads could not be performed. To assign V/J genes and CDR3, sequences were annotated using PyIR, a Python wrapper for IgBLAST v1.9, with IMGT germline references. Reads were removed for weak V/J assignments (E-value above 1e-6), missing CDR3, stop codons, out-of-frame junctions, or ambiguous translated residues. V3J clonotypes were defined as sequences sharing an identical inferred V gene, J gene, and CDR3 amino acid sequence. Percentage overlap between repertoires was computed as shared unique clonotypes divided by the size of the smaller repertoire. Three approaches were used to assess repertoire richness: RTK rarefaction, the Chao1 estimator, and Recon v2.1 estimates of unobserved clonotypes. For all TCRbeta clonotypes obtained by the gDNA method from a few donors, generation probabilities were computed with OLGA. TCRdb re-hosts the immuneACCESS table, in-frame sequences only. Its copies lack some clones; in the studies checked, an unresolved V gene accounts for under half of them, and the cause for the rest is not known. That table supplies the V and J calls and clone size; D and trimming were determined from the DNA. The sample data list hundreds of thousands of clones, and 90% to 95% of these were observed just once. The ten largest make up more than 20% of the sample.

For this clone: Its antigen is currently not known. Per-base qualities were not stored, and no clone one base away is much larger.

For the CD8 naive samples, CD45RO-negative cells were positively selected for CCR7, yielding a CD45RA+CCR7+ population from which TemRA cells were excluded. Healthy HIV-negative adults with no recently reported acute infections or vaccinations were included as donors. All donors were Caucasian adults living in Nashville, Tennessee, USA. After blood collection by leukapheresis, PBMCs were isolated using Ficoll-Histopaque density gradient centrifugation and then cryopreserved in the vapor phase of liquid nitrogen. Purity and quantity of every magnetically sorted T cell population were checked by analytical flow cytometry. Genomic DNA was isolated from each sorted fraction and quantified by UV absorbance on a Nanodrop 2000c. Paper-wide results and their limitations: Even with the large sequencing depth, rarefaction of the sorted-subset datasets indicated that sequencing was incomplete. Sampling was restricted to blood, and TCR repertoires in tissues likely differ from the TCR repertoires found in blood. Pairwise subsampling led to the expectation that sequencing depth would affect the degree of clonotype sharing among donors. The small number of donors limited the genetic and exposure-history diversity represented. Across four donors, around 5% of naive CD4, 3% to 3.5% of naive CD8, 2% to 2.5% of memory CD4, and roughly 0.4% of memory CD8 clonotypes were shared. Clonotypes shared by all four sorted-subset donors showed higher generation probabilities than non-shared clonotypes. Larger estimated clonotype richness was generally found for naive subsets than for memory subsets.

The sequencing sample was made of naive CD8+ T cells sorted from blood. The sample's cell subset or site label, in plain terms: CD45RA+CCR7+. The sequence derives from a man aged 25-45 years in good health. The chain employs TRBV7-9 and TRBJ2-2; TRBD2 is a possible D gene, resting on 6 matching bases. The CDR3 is CASSLGQGGTGELFF. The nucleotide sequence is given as TGTGCCAGCAGCTTAGGGCAGGGAGGAACCGGGGAGCTGTTTTTT.